Below, one TCR beta chain is given with its context. V lost 0 bases, J lost 8 bases, and 12 bases lay in between. This CDR3 spans 14 amino acids. Germline V gene sequence: CDR1 SGDLS, CDR2 YYNGEE. The sample belongs to a study of radiotherapy plus CTLA-4 blockade in lung cancer. Sequencing used immunoSEQ multiplex PCR; TCRdb keeps in-frame clones, though not all of them. The sample lists 43,000 or so clones; over 55% were seen once. The sequence was obtained from a human donor with non-small cell lung cancer who had a partial response to radiotherapy plus ipilimumab. This chain links TRBV9 with TRBJ2-1; no clear D. This specimen consisted of peripheral blood, obtained from a patient treated with radiotherapy plus ipilimumab. CDR3 region: CASSVAPNTDEQFF. CDR3 nucleotide sequence: TGTGCCAGCAGCGTAGCCCCCAATACGGATGAGCAGTTCTTC.